This T cell receptor beta chain came from a study of blood T cells in healthy people across ages. Overall study results and limits: Aged donors had fewer naive CD4+ cells and lower diversity than long-lived donors. In the absence of known donor CMV status, changes in expanded clonotypes were possibly confounded. Per million T cells, TCR beta diversity dropped roughly linearly as age increased.

As to this clonotype: Antigen unknown.

The second PCR ran about 6 to 12 cycles with a sample-barcoded 5' primer and J-beta primers. TCRdb reprocessed the 5' RACE reads with MiXCR, giving one entry per CDR3 protein. This sample has more than 1,400,000 distinct CDR3 sequences, with 42% found just once. Every participating donor contributed 7.5 to 10 milliliters of peripheral blood through a draw. The TCR sequence derives from a woman aged 18-29 years in good health. Specimen: blood.

The CDR3 DNA follows: TGTGCCAGCAGCGTCGGGACAGGCCCACAGTACTTC. Its translation: CASSVGTGPQYF. This rearrangement joins TRBV7-9 to TRBJ2-5; 8 bases match TRBD1. V gave up 5 bases and J gave up 11 bases; unmatched junction bases: 7. Germline V CDR1 and CDR2: SEHNR, FQNEAQ (reference sequence). The CDR3 consists of 12 residues.